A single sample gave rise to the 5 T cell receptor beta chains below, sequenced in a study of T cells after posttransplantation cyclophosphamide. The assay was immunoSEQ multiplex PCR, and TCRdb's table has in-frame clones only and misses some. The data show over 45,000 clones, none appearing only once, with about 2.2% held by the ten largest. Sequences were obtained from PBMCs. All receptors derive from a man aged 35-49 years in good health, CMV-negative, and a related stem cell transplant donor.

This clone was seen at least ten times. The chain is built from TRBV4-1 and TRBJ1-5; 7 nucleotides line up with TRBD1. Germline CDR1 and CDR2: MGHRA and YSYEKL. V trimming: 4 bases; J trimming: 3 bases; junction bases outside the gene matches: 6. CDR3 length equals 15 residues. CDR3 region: CASSRQTGTNQPQHF. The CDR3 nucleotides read TGCGCCAGCAGCCGGCAGACAGGGACCAATCAGCCCCAGCATTTT.

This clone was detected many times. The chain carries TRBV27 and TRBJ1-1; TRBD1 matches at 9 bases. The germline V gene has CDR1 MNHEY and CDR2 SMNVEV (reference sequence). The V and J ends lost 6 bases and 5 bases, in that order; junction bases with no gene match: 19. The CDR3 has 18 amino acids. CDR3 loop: CASRQMGPGTGRWTEAFF. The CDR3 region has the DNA TGTGCCAGCAGGCAAATGGGCCCAGGGACAGGGCGTTGGACTGAAGCTTTCTTT.

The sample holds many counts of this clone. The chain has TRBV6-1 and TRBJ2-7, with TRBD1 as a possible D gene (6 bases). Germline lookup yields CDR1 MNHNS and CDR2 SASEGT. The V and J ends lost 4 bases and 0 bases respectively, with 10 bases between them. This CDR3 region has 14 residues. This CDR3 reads CASSVQGPSYEQYF. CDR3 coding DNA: TGTGCCAGCAGTGTACAGGGACCCTCCTACGAGCAGTACTTC.

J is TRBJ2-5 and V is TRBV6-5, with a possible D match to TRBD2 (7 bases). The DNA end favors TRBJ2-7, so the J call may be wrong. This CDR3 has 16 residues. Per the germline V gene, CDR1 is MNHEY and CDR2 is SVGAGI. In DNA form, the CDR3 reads TGTGCCAGCAGTTACGGGGGGGGCGCGTTCTCCTACGAGCAGTACTTC. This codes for CASSYGGGAFSYEQYF.

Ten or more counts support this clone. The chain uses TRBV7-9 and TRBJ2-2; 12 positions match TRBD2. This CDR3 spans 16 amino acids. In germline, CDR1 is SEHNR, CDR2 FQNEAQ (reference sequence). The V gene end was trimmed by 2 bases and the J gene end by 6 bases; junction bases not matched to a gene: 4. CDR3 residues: CASSLTTSGSAGELFF. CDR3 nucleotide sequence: TGTGCCAGCAGCTTAACGACTAGCGGGAGTGCCGGGGAGCTGTTTTTT.